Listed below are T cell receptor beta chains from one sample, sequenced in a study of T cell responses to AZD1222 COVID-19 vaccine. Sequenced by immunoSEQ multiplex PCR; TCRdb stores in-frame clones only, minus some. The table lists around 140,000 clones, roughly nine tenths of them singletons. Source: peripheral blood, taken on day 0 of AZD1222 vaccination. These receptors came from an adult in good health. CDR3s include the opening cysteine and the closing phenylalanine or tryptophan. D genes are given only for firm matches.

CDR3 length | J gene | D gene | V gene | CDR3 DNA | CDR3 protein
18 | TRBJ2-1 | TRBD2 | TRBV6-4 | TGTGCCAGCAGAGGACTAGCGGTGATCCTGGGGCCCTACAATGAGCAGTTCTTC | CASRGLAVILGPYNEQFF
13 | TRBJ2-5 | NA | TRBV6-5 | TGTGCCGGACACTCAGGGTTGGGGGAGACCCAGTACTTC | CAGHSGLGETQYF
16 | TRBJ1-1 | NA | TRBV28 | TGTGCCAGCAGTTCACGTCATCGGGGACCGAACACTGAAGCTTTCTTT | CASSSRHRGPNTEAFF
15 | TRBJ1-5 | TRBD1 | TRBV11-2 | TGTGCCAGCAGCTTAGAACAGGGGCAGAATCAGCCCCAGCATTTT | CASSLEQGQNQPQHF
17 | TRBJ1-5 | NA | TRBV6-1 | TGTGCCAGCAGTGAAGCAGTCCAGCCGAGACTTAATCAGCCCCAGCATTTT | CASSEAVQPRLNQPQHF
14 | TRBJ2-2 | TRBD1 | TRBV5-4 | TGTGCCAGCAGCAAGACAGGGGACACCGGGGAGCTGTTTTTT | CASSKTGDTGELFF
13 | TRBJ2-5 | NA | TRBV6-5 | TGTGCCAGCAGTTTGGGACGAATGGAGACCCAGTACTTC | CASSLGRMETQYF
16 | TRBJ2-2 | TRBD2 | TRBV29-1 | TGCAGCGTGGGGGGAGGTGCGGGAGGACGATACGGGGAGCTGTTTTTT | CSVGGGAGGRYGELFF
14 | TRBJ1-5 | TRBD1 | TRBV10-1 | TGCGCCAGCAGCCCGGACAGGGGTGTCCAGCCCCAGCATTTT | CASSPDRGVQPQHF
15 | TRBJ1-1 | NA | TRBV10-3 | TGTGCCATCAGTGGATATGTGTTGACGAACACTGAAGCTTTCTTT | CAISGYVLTNTEAFF
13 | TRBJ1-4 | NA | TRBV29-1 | TGCAGCGTACCGGGACCAACTAATGAAAAACTGTTTTTT | CSVPGPTNEKLFF
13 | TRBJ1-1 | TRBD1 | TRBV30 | TGTGCCTGGAGTAAAGGGACAGGGTTAGACGCTTTCTTT | CAWSKGTGLDAFF
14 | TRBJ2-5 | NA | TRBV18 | TGTGCCAGCTCACCGCTCGGTCGGGGAGAGACCCAGTACTTC | CASSPLGRGETQYF
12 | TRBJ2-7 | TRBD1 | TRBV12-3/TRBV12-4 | TGTGCCACCGGACAGGGGGCTTACGAGCAGTACTTC | CATGQGAYEQYF
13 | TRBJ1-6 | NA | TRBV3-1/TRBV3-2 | TGTGCCAGCAGCCAAGTCGGGGGAGGACCCCTCCACTTT | CASSQVGGGPLHF
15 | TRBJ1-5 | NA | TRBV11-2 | TGTGCCAGCAGCTTGGGGGGGGCGGGTAATCAGCCCCAGCATTTT | CASSLGGAGNQPQHF
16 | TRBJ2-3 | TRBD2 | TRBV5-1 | TGCGCCAGCAGCTTGGGAGCGGGAGTCTTAGCAGATACGCAGTATTTT | CASSLGAGVLADTQYF
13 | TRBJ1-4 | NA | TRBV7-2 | TGTGCCAGCAGCCGCCTTAATGGGGAAAAACTGTTTTTT | CASSRLNGEKLFF